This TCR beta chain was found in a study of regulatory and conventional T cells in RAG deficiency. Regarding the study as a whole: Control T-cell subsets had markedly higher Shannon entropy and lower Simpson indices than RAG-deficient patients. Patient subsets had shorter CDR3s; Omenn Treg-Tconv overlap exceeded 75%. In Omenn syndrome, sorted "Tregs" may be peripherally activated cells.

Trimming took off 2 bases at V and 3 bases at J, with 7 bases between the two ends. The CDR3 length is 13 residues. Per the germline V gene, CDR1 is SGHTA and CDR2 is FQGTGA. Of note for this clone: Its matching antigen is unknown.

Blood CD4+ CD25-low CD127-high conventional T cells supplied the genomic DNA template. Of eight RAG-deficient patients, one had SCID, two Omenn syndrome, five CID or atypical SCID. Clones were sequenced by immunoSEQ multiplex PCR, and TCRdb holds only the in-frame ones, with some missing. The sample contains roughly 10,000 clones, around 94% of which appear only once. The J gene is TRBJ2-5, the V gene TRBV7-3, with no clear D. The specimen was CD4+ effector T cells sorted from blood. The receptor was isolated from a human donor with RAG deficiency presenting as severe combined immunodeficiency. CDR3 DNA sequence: TGTGCCAGCAGCTTACGCAGCGAAGAGACCCAGTACTTC. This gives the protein CASSLRSEETQYF.